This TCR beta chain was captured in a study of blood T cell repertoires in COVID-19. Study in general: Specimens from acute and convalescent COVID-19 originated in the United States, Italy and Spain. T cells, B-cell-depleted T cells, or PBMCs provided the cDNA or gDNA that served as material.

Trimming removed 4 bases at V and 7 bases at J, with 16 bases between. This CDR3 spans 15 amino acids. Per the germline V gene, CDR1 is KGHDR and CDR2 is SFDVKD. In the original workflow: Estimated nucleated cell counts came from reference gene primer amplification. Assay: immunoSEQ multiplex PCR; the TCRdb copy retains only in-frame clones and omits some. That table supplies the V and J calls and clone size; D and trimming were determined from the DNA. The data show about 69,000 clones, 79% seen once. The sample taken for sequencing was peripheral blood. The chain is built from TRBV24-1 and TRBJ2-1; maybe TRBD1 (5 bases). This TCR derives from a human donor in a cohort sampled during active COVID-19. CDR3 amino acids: CATSDRITGRNEQFF. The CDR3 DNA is TGTGCCACCAGTGACCGTATCACAGGAAGGAATGAGCAGTTCTTC.